What follows are 23 T cell receptor beta chains derived from one specimen sequenced in a study of shared clonotypes between healthy human individuals (dated by TCRdb to 2019 to 2021). The library was produced with the immunoSEQ multiplex PCR assay. This immuneACCESS table, as held by TCRdb, lists in-frame sequences with V and J called but not all clones. Of the missing ones, under half trace to an unresolved V gene in checked studies; the others have no known cause. Across this sample there are about 92,000 clones, with about 70% seen only once. The ten top clones hold around half of the sample. What was sequenced was memory CD8+ T cells sorted from blood. Reading the label with the study, this specimen's cell subset or site is: CD45RO+ cells pooled with CCR7-negative TemRA cells. The receptors here all came from a man aged 25 to 40 in good health.

About this clone itself: Other DNA sequences in the same sample also yield this CDR3. The chain recombines TRBV6-1 with TRBJ2-1, with TRBD2 matching over 11 bases. V was pared by 1 base and J by 4 bases, with 9 bases of the junction left unmatched. Germline-derived CDR1 and CDR2 are MNHNS and SASEGT. The CDR3 loop spans 18 amino acids. CDR3 DNA: TGTGCCAGCAGTGAAGTTACCGGGACTAGCGGACTATACAATGAGCAGTTCTTC. Translating gives CASSEVTGTSGLYNEQFF.

The rearrangement links TRBV25-1 to TRBJ2-3; TRBD2 matches 8 bases. CDR3 length: 14 residues. Germline trimming cut 5 bases from V and 0 bases from J; bases unmatched to any gene: 1. In germline, CDR1 is MGHDK, CDR2 SYGVNS. CDR3 loop: CASSSSGSTDTQYF. The DNA of the CDR3 is TGTGCCAGCAGTTCTAGCGGGAGCACAGATACGCAGTATTTT.

Only one count was recorded for this clone. The V gene is TRBV10-1, the J gene TRBJ2-5, with 8 bases lining up with TRBD1. The trim removed 3 bases at V and 4 bases at J, leaving 1 base unmatched. The CDR3 spans 13 residues. Germline V gene lookup returns CDR1 WNHNN and CDR2 SYGVQD (reference sequence). CDR3 nucleotides: TGCGCCAGCAGTGACAGGGGGCGAGAGACCCAGTACTTC. Its protein is CASSDRGRETQYF.

This sequence joins TRBV19 and TRBJ2-2; 9 bases match TRBD1. This CDR3 has 17 residues. Germline values: CDR1 LNHDA, CDR2 SQIVND (reference sequence). The J segment lost 0 bases and the V segment lost 7 bases, leaving 9 bases of the junction unmatched. CDR3 nucleotides: TGTGCCAGTATGCATACAGGGGGCGTGTCGAACACCGGGGAGCTGTTTTTT. It is translated as CASMHTGGVSNTGELFF.

This chain uses TRBV19 with TRBJ2-1; 7 bases are shared with TRBD2. CDR1 is LNHDA and CDR2 is SQIVND in the germline V gene (reference sequence). The CDR3 runs to 15 residues. Trimming took 1 base from V and 5 from J; bases not matched to a gene: 5. The CDR3 region is CASSIAASGNNEQFF. DNA for the CDR3: TGTGCCAGTAGTATAGCGGCTAGCGGAAACAATGAGCAGTTCTTC.

This clone was counted ten times or more. The chain employs TRBV4-2 and TRBJ2-5; D call uncertain. The CDR3 covers 14 residues. V was trimmed by 0 bases and J by 5 bases, leaving 10 bases between them. Germline lookup yields CDR1 LGHNA and CDR2 YNFKEQ. CDR3 sequence (DNA): TGTGCCAGCAGCCAAGATCCTAGTCTTGAGACCCAGTACTTC. This gives the protein CASSQDPSLETQYF.

A single count supports this clone. The J gene is TRBJ2-1, the V gene TRBV6-5, with D unresolved. Trimming took off 4 bases at V and 5 bases at J, with 12 bases between the two ends. Germline loops: CDR1 MNHEY, CDR2 SVGAGI. The CDR3 is 14 amino acids. DNA of the CDR3: TGTGCCAGCAGTTCGCTCTTGGCAGACAATGAGCAGTTCTTC. It translates to CASSSLLADNEQFF.

The rearrangement links TRBV28 to TRBJ2-7; D is perhaps TRBD1 or TRBD2 (6 bases each). Between the trimmed V and J ends, which lost 6 bases and 2 bases, there was a span of 23 bases. Per germline, CDR1 MDHEN and CDR2 SYDVKM. CDR3 length: 17 amino acids. CDR3 in DNA: TGTGCCAGCAGAGCGGCACAGGGAGGTGTCGGGGCCTACGAGCAGTACTTC. Encoded protein: CASRAAQGGVGAYEQYF.

The chain carries TRBV27 and TRBJ1-2; a possible D gene is TRBD1 (5 bases). V gave up 5 bases and J gave up 10 bases, with 20 bases separating them. This CDR3 has 14 amino acids. The germline V gene has CDR1 MNHEY and CDR2 SMNVEV (reference sequence). The CDR3 DNA reads TGTGCCAGCAGTCTACAGGCACGGGGGGAGGACTACACCTTC. Translating it yields CASSLQARGEDYTF.

In this sample, this clone turned up a few times. The chain links TRBV4-1 to TRBJ2-7; 10 bases fit TRBD1. V was pared by 4 bases and J by 7 bases, with 16 bases of the junction left unmatched. The CDR3 runs 17 residues. CDR1 is MGHRA and CDR2 is YSYEKL in the germline V gene. CDR3 amino acids: CASSRDPGTGARGEQYF. CDR3 nucleotides: TGCGCCAGCAGCCGGGACCCCGGGACAGGGGCTAGGGGGGAGCAGTACTTC.

V and J are TRBV7-9 and TRBJ2-1; D unclear. Looked up from germline, CDR1 is SEHNR and CDR2 is FQNEAQ (reference sequence). V was shortened by 1 base and J by 8 bases, with 15 bases between the two germline ends. CDR3 length: 15 amino acids. The CDR3: CASSLVRHEKDEQFF. The CDR3, as DNA: TGTGCCAGCAGCTTAGTCAGGCACGAAAAAGATGAGCAGTTCTTC.

Points on this clone: Other DNA sequences in this specimen translate into the identical CDR3. V is TRBV6-6 and J is TRBJ1-1, with D maybe TRBD1 (5 bases). There are 13 residues in the CDR3. Germline V gene sequence: CDR1 MNHNY, CDR2 SVGAGI (reference sequence). The V gene lost 2 bases and the J gene lost 4 bases, with 8 bases spanning the gap. The CDR3 bases are TGTGCCAGCAGTTACACGGGGGGCACTGAAGCTTTCTTT. It specifies CASSYTGGTEAFF.

This clone was observed a few times. V and J are TRBV28 and TRBJ2-7; 9 bases fit TRBD2. J was trimmed by 0 bases and V by 8 bases; bases with no gene match: 2. CDR1 MDHEN and CDR2 SYDVKM come from the germline V gene. The CDR3 length is 13 residues. CDR3 nucleotide sequence: TGTGCCAGCGTAGCGGGAGTCTCCTACGAGCAGTACTTC. Protein sequence: CASVAGVSYEQYF.

The V call is TRBV7-9, the J call TRBJ2-7, with D hard to call. V was clipped by 4 bases and J by 5 bases, with 9 bases between them. This CDR3 is built from 12 residues. CDR1 SEHNR and CDR2 FQNEAQ come from the germline V gene (reference sequence). This CDR3 is CASSSWTDEQYF. The CDR3 nucleotides read TGTGCCAGCAGCTCCTGGACGGACGAGCAGTACTTC.

The V call is TRBV28, the J call TRBJ2-4, with TRBD2 identical over 7 bases. Germline V gene sequence: CDR1 MDHEN, CDR2 SYDVKM. The CDR3 totals 15 residues. V trimming: 4 bases; J trimming: 9 bases; junction bases outside the gene matches: 12. Here the CDR3 reads CASSSGGWARPIQYF. The CDR3 DNA follows: TGTGCCAGCAGTTCGGGGGGATGGGCCCGCCCCATTCAGTACTTC.

The chain uses TRBV28 and TRBJ2-5, with unresolved D. Germline V gene data show CDR1 as MDHEN and CDR2 as SYDVKM. Trimming removed 6 bases at V and 5 bases at J, with 10 bases between. There are 12 residues in the CDR3. Written as DNA, the CDR3 is TGTGCCAGCAGCTATAACGTCGAGACCCAGTACTTC. As protein: CASSYNVETQYF.

The chain combines TRBV29-1 with TRBJ2-4; D could derive from TRBD1 or TRBD2 (5 bases each). CDR1 SQVTM and CDR2 ANQGSEA come from the germline V gene. V lost 3 bases and J 3 bases, leaving 12 bases between the germline ends. This CDR3 is 14 amino acids long. The CDR3 sequence: CSVEVRDDKNIQYF. CDR3 bases: TGCAGCGTTGAGGTCCGGGACGACAAAAACATTCAGTACTTC.

In its sample, this clone was seen a few times. The chain is built from TRBV18 and TRBJ1-2; D possibly corresponds to TRBD1 (5 bases). Germline CDR1 and CDR2: KGHSH and LQKENI. Trimming took off 8 bases at V and 6 bases at J, with 16 bases between the two ends. This CDR3 spans 13 amino acids. CDR3 protein: CASPLPGADGYTF. Written as DNA, the CDR3 is TGTGCCAGCCCACTACCCGGGGCGGATGGCTACACCTTC.

This clone turned up a few times. V gene TRBV30 combines with J gene TRBJ2-3; the D gene is possibly TRBD2 (5 bases). Per germline, CDR1 GTSNPN and CDR2 SVGIG (reference sequence). This CDR3 spans 14 amino acids. V lost 4 bases and J 1 base, leaving 12 bases between the germline ends. The CDR3 sequence: CAWNPGLGTDTQYF. CDR3 nucleotide sequence: TGTGCCTGGAATCCCGGACTCGGCACAGATACGCAGTATTTT.

This clone was recorded once. This chain links TRBV5-6 with TRBJ2-1; weak D call: TRBD2 (7 bases). The V end was cut by 4 bases, the J end by 7 bases, with 18 bases between. CDR1 and CDR2 from the germline V gene are SGHDT and YYEEEE. This CDR3 has 15 residues. The CDR3 loop is CASSGGGALGNEQFF. In DNA, the CDR3 is TGTGCCAGCAGCGGCGGGGGCGCTTTGGGTAATGAGCAGTTCTTC.

A few counts support this clone. This chain joins TRBV6-5 and TRBJ1-2; D is uncertain. Trimming pared 0 bases from V and 5 bases from J, leaving 13 bases between. The CDR3 has 15 residues. CDR1 is MNHEY and CDR2 is SVGAGI in the germline V gene. The CDR3 sequence is CASSYSSGGGYGYTF. The CDR3 DNA follows: TGTGCCAGCAGTTACTCGTCAGGTGGTGGGTATGGCTACACCTTC.

The chain uses TRBV11-3 and TRBJ2-1; 13 bases map to TRBD2. J was trimmed by 10 bases and V by 5 bases; bases with no gene match: 2. The CDR3 runs 13 residues. Germline CDR1 reads SGHNT; CDR2 reads YENEEA. CDR3 in amino acids: CASSPLAGGEQFF. The CDR3 bases are TGTGCCAGCAGCCCACTAGCGGGAGGGGAGCAGTTCTTC.

V usage is TRBV6-5 and J usage is TRBJ2-1; maybe TRBD2 (5 bases). The CDR3 is 12 residues long. Trimming removed 4 bases at V and 10 bases at J, with 11 bases between. The V gene's germline CDR1 is MNHEY and CDR2 SVGAGI. DNA for the CDR3: TGTGCCAGCAGTTCGGACTCAAGAGAGCAGTTCTTC. It encodes CASSSDSREQFF.